This T cell receptor beta chain was captured by sequencing in a study of cytomegalovirus exposure and HLA in healthy donors. Study-wide results and limits: Accounts indicate the classifier identified cytomegalovirus status with strong specificity and sensitivity. Most of the CMV-associated TCR beta chains (in a later analysis) appeared to be HLA-restricted.

Those who donated were healthy bone marrow donors. With 60 Vbeta and 13 Jbeta primers, the PCR was carried out. TCRdb keeps only in-frame clones here, not all; method: immunoSEQ multiplex PCR. Among 45,000 to 70,000 clones listed, nearly 85% were seen once. The CDR3 covers 18 residues. The germline gives CDR1 SGHTA, CDR2 FQGNSA. Unmatched junction bases numbered 12, after V lost 1 base and J lost 5 bases. Details on this clone: Its antigen is as yet unknown.

The sample taken for sequencing was PBMCs. The chain joins TRBV7-2 to TRBJ2-3; 10 bases fit TRBD2. This receptor was taken from a man aged 30 to 39 in good health and CMV-seronegative. The DNA for the CDR3 is TGTGCCAGCAGCTTAGTGGCTAGCGGGGGACTAAGGGGAGATACGCAGTATTTT. Its protein product is CASSLVASGGLRGDTQYF.